A single TCR beta chain is shown here with its context. The protocol was immunoSEQ multiplex PCR, while the TCRdb copy is restricted to in-frame clones and leaves out a portion. The sample carries over a million clones, approximately 98% recorded once. This entry belongs to a study of shared clonotypes between healthy human individuals. The junction had 15 bases not matched to a gene; V was cut back by 4 bases and J by 9 bases. Germline loops: CDR1 SGHRS, CDR2 YFSETQ. The CDR3 spans 18 residues. Sequencing used naive CD4+ T cells sorted from blood. Subset denoted: CD45RA+ positively selected. V usage is TRBV5-1 and J usage is TRBJ2-1, with 14 positions matching TRBD2. The clonotype originates from a man between 25 and 39 years old in good health. CDR3 DNA sequence: TGCGCCAGCAGCACGGGACTAGCGGGAGCGCTCGACTCGGGTGAGCAGTTCTTC. Its protein product is CASSTGLAGALDSGEQFF.